This entry concerns a single TCR beta chain. The authors' processing: Quantification of nucleated cells was approximated via reference gene primer amplification. The repertoire was sequenced with immunoSEQ multiplex PCR; TCRdb's copy has only in-frame clones and lacks some. D and trimming were read from the DNA, whereas the V and J calls and clone size are those reported in that table. The sample lists some 120,000 clones; around 85% were seen once. This CDR3 region has 12 residues. Trimming stripped 1 base from V and 13 bases from J, with 11 bases between. The sample originates from a study of blood T cell repertoires in COVID-19. At the level of the study: The origin of the acute and convalescent COVID-19 samples was the United States, Italy and Spain. T cells, B-cell-depleted T cells, or PBMCs supplied cDNA or gDNA.

This clonotype originated in a woman in her forties or fifties with acute or convalescent COVID-19. The V call is TRBV12-3 or TRBV12-4, the J call TRBJ2-1; D is unclear. The sequenced sample consisted of peripheral blood. The CDR3 DNA follows: TGTGCCAGCAGTTTAGGCTTTAGAATACAGTTCTTC. Its protein product is CASSLGFRIQFF.